These 25 T cell receptor beta chains share one sample of origin, sequenced in a study of T cells in Graves' hyperthyroidism and ophthalmopathy. RNA transcripts served as the template for amplifying TCR beta CDR3 regions. In the first-round RT-PCR of the TCR CDR3, the HTBI primer set was used. TCRdb redid the calling of the multiplex PCR reads with MiXCR, one entry per CDR3 protein. The table lists some 180,000 distinct CDR3 sequences, about a sixth of them singletons, with about 56% in the top ten. Sequenced input: blood. These receptors were taken from a woman aged 45-65 years with Graves' hyperthyroidism.

Concerning this clonotype: A much larger clone lies a single base off, so this may be a read error. The chain has TRBV27 and TRBJ2-5, with D possibly TRBD2 on 5 matching bases. Germline V gene sequence: CDR1 MNHEY, CDR2 SMNVEV (reference sequence). V was pared by 10 bases and J by 2 bases, with 14 bases between. The CDR3 covers 13 residues. As DNA, the CDR3 is TGTGCCAACAAACTGGACTCACAAGAGACCCAGTACTTC. Its protein is CANKLDSQETQYF.

This chain joins TRBV9 and TRBJ2-1; possibly TRBD2 for D (6 bases). Trimming left V 6 bases short and J 8 bases short, with 15 bases between. The CDR3 has 13 amino acids. Germline CDR1 SGDLS, CDR2 YYNGEE. CDR3 in amino acids: CASNTGSGYEQFF. The CDR3 bases are TGTGCCAGCAATACCGGGAGTGGATATGAGCAGTTCTTC.

This chain joins TRBV28 and TRBJ1-5; D perhaps matches TRBD1 (6 bases). In germline, CDR1 is MDHEN, CDR2 SYDVKM. V lost 8 bases and J 4 bases, leaving 15 bases between the germline ends. The CDR3 extends over 14 amino acids. CDR3 protein: CASRTRGANQPQHF. The CDR3 DNA follows: TGTGCCAGCCGAACTCGGGGGGCTAATCAGCCCCAGCATTTT.

This clonotype was observed a handful of times. The chain has TRBV4-1 and TRBJ2-7; no clear D gene. V was cut by 1 base and J by 2 bases, with 30 bases left in between. The CDR3 sequence is 21 residues long. Per germline, CDR1 MGHRA and CDR2 YSYEKL. Here the CDR3 reads CASSQVQRNSQTGPKAYEQYF. The CDR3 DNA follows: TGCGCCAGCAGCCAAGTACAAAGAAATAGTCAGACTGGTCCCAAAGCCTACGAGCAGTACTTC.

The chain uses TRBV5-1 and TRBJ2-5, with D tentatively TRBD2 (5 bases). Germline CDR1 SGHRS, CDR2 YFSETQ. Trimming left V 3 bases short and J 9 bases short, with 12 bases between. The CDR3 totals 12 residues. In DNA form, the CDR3 reads TGCGCCAGCAGCTGGGCAGTCGGGGCCCAGTACTTC. Translated: CASSWAVGAQYF.

This clonotype was seen many times. V gene TRBV3-1 combines with J gene TRBJ1-1, with D possibly TRBD1 on 5 matching bases. Germline V gives CDR1 LGHDT, CDR2 YNNKEL (reference sequence). The CDR3 extends over 15 amino acids. Trimming shortened V by 3 bases and J by 3 bases, and 14 bases separated the two germline ends. The CDR3 nucleotides read TGTGCCAGCAGCCACGGAGGGACTCTGGACACTGAAGCTTTCTTT. It codes for CASSHGGTLDTEAFF.

The V call is TRBV27, the J call TRBJ2-3, with D unclear. Trimming took off 6 bases at V and 7 bases at J, with 8 bases between the two ends. The CDR3 spans 11 residues. The V gene's germline CDR1 is MNHEY and CDR2 SMNVEV (reference sequence). The DNA for the CDR3 is TGTGCCAGCAGCGAAGGGAATACGCAGTATTTT. Residues: CASSEGNTQYF.

This chain joins TRBV6-2 or TRBV6-3 and TRBJ1-1; D ambiguous. The germline CDR1 and CDR2 sequences are MNHEY and SVGEGT. The CDR3 loop spans 13 amino acids. Trimming shortened V by 4 bases and J by 1 base, and 7 bases separated the two germline ends. CDR3 protein: CASSWEGNTEAFF. The CDR3 DNA reads as TGTGCCAGCAGTTGGGAGGGGAACACTGAAGCTTTCTTT.

J is TRBJ2-3 and V is TRBV6-1; TRBD2 aligns across 8 bases. There are 13 residues in the CDR3. With 7 bases clipped from V and 5 bases from J, the junction kept 5 bases outside the gene matches. The germline CDR1 and CDR2 sequences are MNHNS and SASEGT. CDR3 DNA sequence: TGTGCCAGCAAAAGCGGGAGAAGAGATACGCAGTATTTT. Protein sequence: CASKSGRRDTQYF.

This clonotype was counted many times. V is TRBV28 and J is TRBJ2-3; D remains unclear. CDR1 and CDR2 from the germline V gene are MDHEN and SYDVKM. The length of the CDR3 is 10 residues. Trimming removed 3 bases at V and 6 bases at J, with 1 base between. CDR3 in amino acids: CASSFDTQYF. The CDR3 DNA follows: TGTGCCAGCAGTTTTGATACGCAGTATTTT.

This clonotype was seen at least ten times. V gene TRBV7-2 combines with J gene TRBJ1-1; D gene uncertain. Deletions cut 4 bases from V and 11 bases from J, with 11 bases between. CDR1 SGHTA and CDR2 FQGNSA come from the germline V gene. This CDR3 comprises 11 residues. CDR3 coding DNA: TGTGCCAGCAGCTCCCTGGATGAGGCTTTCTTT. Amino acids: CASSSLDEAFF.

Worth noting for this clonotype: A single base separates this from a much larger clone, so it may be a read error. V usage is TRBV20-1 and J usage is TRBJ2-7; the match to TRBD2 covers 10 bases. CDR3 size: 15 residues. CDR1 and CDR2 from the germline V gene are DFQATT and SNEGSKA (reference sequence). V trimming: 0 bases; J trimming: 7 bases; junction bases outside the gene matches: 9. The chain's CDR3 is CSARDGASGSSEQYF. The CDR3 coding sequence is TGCAGTGCTAGAGATGGGGCTAGCGGGAGTTCTGAGCAGTACTTC.

This clonotype was observed a handful of times. The chain combines TRBV10-3 with TRBJ2-3; 8 positions match TRBD2. Germline CDR1 is ENHRY and CDR2 is SYGVKD. This CDR3 has 15 amino acids. Unmatched junction bases numbered 5, after V lost 5 bases and J lost 1 base. The CDR3 sequence: CAISNKAGGTDTQYF. The DNA of the CDR3 is TGTGCCATCAGTAACAAAGCGGGAGGCACAGATACGCAGTATTTT.

This clonotype was observed at least ten times. The chain joins TRBV6-1 to TRBJ2-1; D may be TRBD2 (5 bases). CDR1 is MNHNS and CDR2 is SASEGT in the germline V gene. V was pared by 1 base and J by 0 bases, with 10 bases between. CDR3 size: 16 residues. The CDR3 sequence is CASSEGWESSYNEQFF. The CDR3 DNA reads as TGTGCCAGCAGTGAAGGTTGGGAGAGCTCCTACAATGAGCAGTTCTTC.

The table lists this clonotype with many counts. The V gene is TRBV7-9, the J gene TRBJ2-7, with 8 bases identical to TRBD1. This CDR3 is built from 15 residues. Germline CDR1 reads SEHNR; CDR2 reads FQNEAQ (reference sequence). Trimming at V came to 4 bases and at J to 3 bases, leaving 8 bases not matched to a gene. The CDR3 sequence is CASSSTGDTLYEQYF. In DNA, the CDR3 is TGTGCCAGCAGCTCGACAGGGGATACACTCTACGAGCAGTACTTC.

This clonotype has at least ten counts. The V call is TRBV6-2 or TRBV6-3, the J call TRBJ2-1; 8 bases fit TRBD2. The V segment lost 6 bases and the J segment 5 bases; nucleotides outside the gene matches: 6. The CDR3 totals 14 residues. Germline assignment: CDR1 MNHEY and CDR2 SVGEGT. The chain's CDR3 is CASRRLALNNEQFF. Here the CDR3 DNA reads TGTGCCAGCAGACGACTAGCGCTTAACAATGAGCAGTTCTTC.

This clonotype was observed at least ten times. The rearrangement links TRBV6-1 to TRBJ2-2, with TRBD1 identical over 11 bases. This CDR3 spans 15 amino acids. The germline V gene encodes CDR1 MNHNS and CDR2 SASEGT. Trimming at V came to 6 bases and at J to 8 bases, leaving 8 bases not matched to a gene. CDR3: CASSQGQGARGELFF. CDR3 sequence (DNA): TGTGCCAGCAGCCAAGGACAGGGGGCGCGAGGGGAGCTGTTTTTT.

In this sample, this clonotype turned up many times. This chain connects TRBV6-1 to TRBJ2-3; tentatively, D is TRBD1 (6 bases). The germline V and J ends were trimmed by 5 bases and 4 bases, with 16 bases remaining between them. Germline lookup yields CDR1 MNHNS and CDR2 SASEGT. This CDR3 has 15 amino acids. The CDR3 bases are TGTGCCAGCAGTTTGGGTCAGGGGTTCGCAGATACGCAGTATTTT. Protein: CASSLGQGFADTQYF.

This clonotype was seen a few times. CDR3 region: CASSSPGVGADTQYF. In DNA form, the CDR3 reads TGTGCCAGCTCATCGCCAGGGGTTGGAGCAGATACGCAGTATTTT. The chain is built from TRBV18 and TRBJ2-3; possibly TRBD1 for D (6 bases). This CDR3 spans 15 amino acids. Germline CDR1 KGHSH, CDR2 LQKENI. Trimming stripped 5 bases from V and 4 bases from J, with 16 bases between.

This clonotype was seen once. It is likely a read error, because the conserved phenylalanine at the end of the CDR3 is missing. The genes are TRBV6-1 and TRBJ1-6; 7 positions match TRBD1. CDR1 is MNHNS, CDR2 SASEGT, per germline. CDR3 length: 16 amino acids. V lost 8 bases and J lost 5; bases outside the gene matches: 12. The CDR3 bases are TGTGCCAGCCAATTGAGAGACAGGGCGAATAATTCACCCCTCCACCTT. Protein sequence: CASQLRDRANNSPLHL.

This clonotype occurred many times. The rearrangement uses TRBV28 and TRBJ1-1, with TRBD1 matching over 7 bases. The trim removed 3 bases at V and 2 bases at J, leaving 12 bases unmatched. The CDR3 is 17 amino acids. The germline CDR1 and CDR2 sequences are MDHEN and SYDVKM. This chain's CDR3 is CASSFPPATGLNTEAFF. As DNA, the CDR3 is TGTGCCAGCAGTTTTCCCCCTGCGACAGGGCTAAACACTGAAGCTTTCTTT.

This clonotype was seen only once. The genes are TRBV5-1 and TRBJ1-6, with unresolved D. The germline V gene has CDR1 SGHRS and CDR2 YFSETQ. The germline V and J ends were trimmed by 4 bases and 7 bases, with 12 bases remaining between them. The CDR3 is 14 residues long. CDR3 sequence (DNA): TGCGCCAGCAGCCCGGAGCCTGGGAATTCACCCCTCCACTTT. Protein product: CASSPEPGNSPLHF.

In this sample, this clonotype turned up many times. In DNA, the CDR3 is TGCAGTGCTAGAGATGTATTAGCGGGAGTCGTCGACGAGCAGTACTTC. Amino acid sequence: CSARDVLAGVVDEQYF. The chain is built from TRBV20-1 and TRBJ2-7; 9 nucleotides match TRBD2. V gave up 0 bases and J gave up 5 bases; unmatched junction bases: 11. CDR3 length: 16 amino acids. CDR1 is DFQATT, CDR2 SNEGSKA, per germline (reference sequence).

This clonotype was found many times. J is TRBJ2-1 and V is TRBV20-1; D possibly corresponds to TRBD2 (6 bases). V dropped 3 bases and J dropped 1 base, with 19 bases sitting between them. CDR3 length: 17 residues. Germline V gene sequence: CDR1 DFQATT, CDR2 SNEGSKA (reference sequence). The CDR3 loop reads CSASMRREFRSYNEQFF. CDR3 nucleotides: TGCAGTGCTAGTATGCGACGGGAGTTTAGGTCCTACAATGAGCAGTTCTTC.

The rearrangement joins TRBV20-1 to TRBJ2-3, with 8 bases that match TRBD1. Per germline, CDR1 DFQATT and CDR2 SNEGSKA (reference sequence). This CDR3 has 15 residues. With V trimmed by 3 bases and J by 1 base, 6 bases remained unmatched. CDR3 in DNA: TGCAGTGCTAGTACAGGGGGGAGTGGCACAGATACGCAGTATTTT. It encodes CSASTGGSGTDTQYF.